The entry below gives a single T cell receptor beta chain sequence along with its context. The entry originates in a study of blood T cell repertoires in COVID-19. Looking at the study overall: Acute-phase and convalescent COVID-19 samples originated in the United States, Italy and Spain. PBMCs, B-cell-depleted T cells, or T cells provided the cDNA or gDNA that made up the material.

Original analysis: Reference gene primer amplification gave estimated nucleated cell counts. The table came from immunoSEQ multiplex PCR; TCRdb's copy has only in-frame clones and leaves some out. The V and J calls and clone size are taken from that table; D and trimming were inferred from the DNA. The table shows under 200,000 clones, with about 88% occurring only once. The sequenced material came from peripheral blood. The receptor's source is a woman aged 80 or older in a cohort sampled during active or convalescent COVID-19.

The CDR3 coding sequence is TGTGCCAGCAGCCAGGGGCCTAGCTCCTACAATGAGCAGTTCTTC. Its protein is CASSQGPSSYNEQFF. This sequence joins TRBV7-8 and TRBJ2-1, with D perhaps matching TRBD1 (6 bases). The germline CDR1 and CDR2 sequences are SGHVS and FQNEAQ. V gave up 5 bases and J gave up 0 bases, with 11 bases separating them. This CDR3 region has 15 residues. The complete variable domain, with remaining parts taken from reference TRBV7-8 and TRBJ2-1, reads GAGVSQSPRYKVAKRGQDVALRCDPISGHVSLFWYQQALGQGPEFLTYFQNEAQLDKSGLPSDRFFAERPEGSVSTLKIQRTQQEDSAVYLCASSQGPSSYNEQFFGPGTRLTVL.